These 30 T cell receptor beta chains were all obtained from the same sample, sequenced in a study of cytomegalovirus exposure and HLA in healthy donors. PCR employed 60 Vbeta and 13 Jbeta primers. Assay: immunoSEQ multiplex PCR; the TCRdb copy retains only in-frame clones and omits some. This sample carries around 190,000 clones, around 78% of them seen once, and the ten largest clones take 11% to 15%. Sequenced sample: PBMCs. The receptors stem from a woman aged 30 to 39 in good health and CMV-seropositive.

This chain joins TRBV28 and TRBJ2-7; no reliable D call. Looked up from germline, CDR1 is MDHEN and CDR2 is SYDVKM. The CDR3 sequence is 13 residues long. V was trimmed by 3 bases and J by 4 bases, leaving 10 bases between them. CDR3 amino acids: CASSFLSRYEQYF. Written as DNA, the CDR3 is TGTGCCAGCAGTTTCCTATCGAGGTACGAGCAGTACTTC.

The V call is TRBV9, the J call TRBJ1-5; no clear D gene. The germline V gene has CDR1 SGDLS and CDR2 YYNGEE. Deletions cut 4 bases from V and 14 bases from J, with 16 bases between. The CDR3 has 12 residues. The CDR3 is CASSPTGDPEHF. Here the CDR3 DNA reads TGTGCCAGCAGCCCCACGGGTGACCCCGAGCATTTT.

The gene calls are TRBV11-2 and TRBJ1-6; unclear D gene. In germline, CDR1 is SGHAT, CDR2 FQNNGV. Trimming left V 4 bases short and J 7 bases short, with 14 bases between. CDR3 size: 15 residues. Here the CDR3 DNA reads TGTGCCAGCAGCTCGACCGGGGTACAAAATTCACCCCTCCACTTT. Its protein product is CASSSTGVQNSPLHF.

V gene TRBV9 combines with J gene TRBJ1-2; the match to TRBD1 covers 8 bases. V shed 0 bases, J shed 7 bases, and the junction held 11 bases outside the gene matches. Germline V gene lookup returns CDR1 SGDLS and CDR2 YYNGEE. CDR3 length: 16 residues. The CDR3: CASSVAETGDEGGYTF. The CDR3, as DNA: TGTGCCAGCAGCGTAGCGGAGACAGGGGACGAGGGTGGCTACACCTTC.

The CDR3 loop reads CASSSRTGNWNTEAFF. The CDR3 DNA follows: TGCGCCAGCAGCTCCCGGACAGGGAATTGGAACACTGAAGCTTTCTTT. The rearrangement links TRBV5-1 to TRBJ1-1, with 8 bases fitting TRBD1. The CDR3 totals 16 residues. CDR1 and CDR2 (germline): SGHRS, YFSETQ. Losses at the gene ends were 3 bases for V and 1 base for J; bases not matched to a gene: 8.

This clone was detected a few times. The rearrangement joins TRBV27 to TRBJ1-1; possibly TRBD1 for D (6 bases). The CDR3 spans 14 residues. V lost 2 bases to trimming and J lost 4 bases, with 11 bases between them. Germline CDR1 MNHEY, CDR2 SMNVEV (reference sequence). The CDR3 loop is CASSLGGMGTEAFF. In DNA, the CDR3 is TGTGCCAGCAGTTTAGGGGGCATGGGCACTGAAGCTTTCTTT.

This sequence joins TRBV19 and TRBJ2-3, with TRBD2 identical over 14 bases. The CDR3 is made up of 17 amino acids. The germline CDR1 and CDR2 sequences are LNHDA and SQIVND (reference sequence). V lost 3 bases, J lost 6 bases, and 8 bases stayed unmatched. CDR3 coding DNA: TGTGCCAGTAGTATGGGACTAGCGGGGGCTTGGTCGGATACGCAGTATTTT. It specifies CASSMGLAGAWSDTQYF.

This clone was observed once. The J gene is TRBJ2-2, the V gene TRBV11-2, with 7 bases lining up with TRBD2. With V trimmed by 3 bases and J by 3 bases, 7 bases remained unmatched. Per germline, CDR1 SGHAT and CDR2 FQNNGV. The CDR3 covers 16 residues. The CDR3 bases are TGTGCCAGCAGCTTTGGGGCGGGGGAGTACACCGGGGAGCTGTTTTTT. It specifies CASSFGAGEYTGELFF.

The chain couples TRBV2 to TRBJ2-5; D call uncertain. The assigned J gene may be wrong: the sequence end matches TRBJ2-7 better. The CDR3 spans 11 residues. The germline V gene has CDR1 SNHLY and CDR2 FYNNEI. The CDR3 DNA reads TGTGCCAGCAGCCCTAGTTACGAGCAGTACTTC. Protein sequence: CASSPSYEQYF.

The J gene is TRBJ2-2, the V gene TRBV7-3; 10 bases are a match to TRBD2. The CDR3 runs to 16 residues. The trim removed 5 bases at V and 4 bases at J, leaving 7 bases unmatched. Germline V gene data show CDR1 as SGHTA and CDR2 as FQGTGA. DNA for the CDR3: TGTGCCAGCAGCCCGAGGACTAGCGGTACCACCGGGGAGCTGTTTTTT. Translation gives CASSPRTSGTTGELFF. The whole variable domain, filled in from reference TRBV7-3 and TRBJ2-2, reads GAGVSQTPSNKVTEKGKYVELRCDPISGHTALYWYRQSLGQGPEFLIYFQGTGAADDSGLPNDRFFAVRPEGSVSTLKIQRTERGDSAVYLCASSPRTSGTTGELFFGEGSRLTVL.

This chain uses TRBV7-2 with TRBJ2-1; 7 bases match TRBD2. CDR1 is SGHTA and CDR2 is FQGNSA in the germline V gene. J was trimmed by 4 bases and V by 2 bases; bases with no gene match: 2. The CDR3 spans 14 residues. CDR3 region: CASSLPGLYNEQFF. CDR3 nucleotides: TGTGCCAGCAGCTTACCGGGACTATACAATGAGCAGTTCTTC.

This chain's CDR3 is CASRSTGNTEAFF. CDR3 coding DNA: TGTGCCAGCCGGTCGACAGGGAACACTGAAGCTTTCTTT. The chain combines TRBV14 with TRBJ1-1; D perhaps matches TRBD1 (6 bases). Germline V gives CDR1 SGHDN, CDR2 FVKESK. This CDR3 is built from 13 residues. Trimming left V 8 bases short and J 1 base short, with 11 bases between.

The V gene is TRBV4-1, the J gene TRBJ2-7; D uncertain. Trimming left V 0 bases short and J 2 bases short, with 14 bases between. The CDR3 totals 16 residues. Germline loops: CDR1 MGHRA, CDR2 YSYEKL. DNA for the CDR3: TGCGCCAGCAGCCAAGAGCCCACAGTGATAGCCTACGAGCAGTACTTC. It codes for CASSQEPTVIAYEQYF.

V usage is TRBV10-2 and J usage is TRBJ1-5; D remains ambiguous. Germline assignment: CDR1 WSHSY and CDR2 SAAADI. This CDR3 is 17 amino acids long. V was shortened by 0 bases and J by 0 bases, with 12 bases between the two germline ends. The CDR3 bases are TGCGCCAGCAGTGAGTCCCGGGGAGGCGTTAGCAATCAGCCCCAGCATTTT. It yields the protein CASSESRGGVSNQPQHF.

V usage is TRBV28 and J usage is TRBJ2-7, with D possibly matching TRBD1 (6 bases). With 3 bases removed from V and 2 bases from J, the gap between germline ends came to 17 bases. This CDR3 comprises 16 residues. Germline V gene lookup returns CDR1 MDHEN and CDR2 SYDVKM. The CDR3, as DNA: TGTGCCAGCAGTTTGGAATGGGGGACACTAACCTACGAGCAGTACTTC. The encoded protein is CASSLEWGTLTYEQYF.

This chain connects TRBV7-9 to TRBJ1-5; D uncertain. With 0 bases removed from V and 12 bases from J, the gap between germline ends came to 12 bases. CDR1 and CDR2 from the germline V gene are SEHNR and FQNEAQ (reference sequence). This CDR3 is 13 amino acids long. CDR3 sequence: CASSLAPFELQHF. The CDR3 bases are TGTGCCAGCAGCTTAGCGCCCTTTGAGCTCCAGCATTTT.

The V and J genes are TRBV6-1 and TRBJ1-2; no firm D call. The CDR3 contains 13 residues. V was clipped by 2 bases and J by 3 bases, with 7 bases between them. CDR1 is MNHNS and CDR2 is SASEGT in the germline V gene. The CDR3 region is CASSESRDYGYTF. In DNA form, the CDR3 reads TGTGCCAGCAGTGAAAGTCGAGACTATGGCTACACCTTC.

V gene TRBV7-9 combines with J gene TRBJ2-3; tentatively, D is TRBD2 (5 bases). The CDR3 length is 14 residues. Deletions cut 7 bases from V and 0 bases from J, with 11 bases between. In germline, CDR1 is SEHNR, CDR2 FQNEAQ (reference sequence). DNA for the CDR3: TGTGCCAGCACCAAAAGCGGTAGCACAGATACGCAGTATTTT. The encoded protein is CASTKSGSTDTQYF.

CDR3 DNA: TGTGCCAGCAGCCCTGGGGTCCTAGCGGGTCACGGCGAGCAGTACTTC. It is translated as CASSPGVLAGHGEQYF. The chain carries TRBV5-4 and TRBJ2-7; 8 bases line up with TRBD2. Germline V lookup: CDR1 SGHNT, CDR2 YYREEE (reference sequence). The CDR3 covers 16 residues. V shed 4 bases and J 6 bases; nucleotides not matched to a gene: 15.

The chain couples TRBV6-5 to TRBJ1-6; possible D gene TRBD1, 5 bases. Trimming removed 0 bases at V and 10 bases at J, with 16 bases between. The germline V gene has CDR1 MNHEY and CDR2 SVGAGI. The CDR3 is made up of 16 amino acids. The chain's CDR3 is CASSYSREATGSPLHF. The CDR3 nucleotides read TGTGCCAGCAGTTACTCCAGGGAGGCAACCGGGTCACCCCTCCACTTT.

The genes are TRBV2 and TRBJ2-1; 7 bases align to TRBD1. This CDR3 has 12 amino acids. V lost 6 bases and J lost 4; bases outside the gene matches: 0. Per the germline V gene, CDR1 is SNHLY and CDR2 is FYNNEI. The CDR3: CASRTGYNEQFF. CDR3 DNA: TGTGCCAGCAGGACAGGGTACAATGAGCAGTTCTTC.

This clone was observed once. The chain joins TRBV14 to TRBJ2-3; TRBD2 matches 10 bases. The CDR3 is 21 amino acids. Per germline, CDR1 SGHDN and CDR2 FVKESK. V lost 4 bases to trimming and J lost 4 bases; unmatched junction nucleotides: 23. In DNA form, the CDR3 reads TGTGCCAGCAGCCTCCTAACGGGGGCTCCGACTCTAGCGGGAGTCGCAGATACGCAGTATTTT. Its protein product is CASSLLTGAPTLAGVADTQYF.

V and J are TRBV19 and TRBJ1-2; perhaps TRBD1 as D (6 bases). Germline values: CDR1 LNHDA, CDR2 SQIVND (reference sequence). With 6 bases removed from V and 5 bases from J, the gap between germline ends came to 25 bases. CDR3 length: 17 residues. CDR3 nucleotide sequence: TGTGCCAGTAGCGGCCGGGACACGCATAGGGTCTTTTATGGCTACACCTTC. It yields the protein CASSGRDTHRVFYGYTF.

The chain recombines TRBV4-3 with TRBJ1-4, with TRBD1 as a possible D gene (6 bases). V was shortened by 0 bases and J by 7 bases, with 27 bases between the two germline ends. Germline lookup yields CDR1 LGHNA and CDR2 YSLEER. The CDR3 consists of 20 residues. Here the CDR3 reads CASSQDPGGRGLAVSEKLFF. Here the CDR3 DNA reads TGCGCCAGCAGCCAAGATCCGGGCGGAAGGGGGTTGGCTGTCAGTGAAAAACTGTTTTTT.

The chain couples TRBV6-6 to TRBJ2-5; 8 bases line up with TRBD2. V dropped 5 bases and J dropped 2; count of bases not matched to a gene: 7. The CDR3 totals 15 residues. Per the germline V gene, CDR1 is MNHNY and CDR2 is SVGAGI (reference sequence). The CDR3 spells CASSRLAGTQETQYF. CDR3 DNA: TGTGCCAGCAGTCGGCTAGCGGGTACACAAGAGACCCAGTACTTC.

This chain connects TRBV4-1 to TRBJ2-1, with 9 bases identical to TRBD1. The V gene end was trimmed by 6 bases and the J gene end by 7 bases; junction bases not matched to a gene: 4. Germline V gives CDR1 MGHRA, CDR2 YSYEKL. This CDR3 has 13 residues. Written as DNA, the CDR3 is TGCGCCAGCAGAGGGACAGGGAGAAATGAGCAGTTCTTC. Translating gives CASRGTGRNEQFF.

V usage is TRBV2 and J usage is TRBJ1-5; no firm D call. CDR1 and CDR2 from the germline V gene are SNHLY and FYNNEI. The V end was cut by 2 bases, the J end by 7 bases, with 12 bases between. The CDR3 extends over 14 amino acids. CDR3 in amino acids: CASSEMGSGQPQHF. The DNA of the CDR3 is TGTGCCAGCAGTGAAATGGGTTCAGGCCAGCCCCAGCATTTT.

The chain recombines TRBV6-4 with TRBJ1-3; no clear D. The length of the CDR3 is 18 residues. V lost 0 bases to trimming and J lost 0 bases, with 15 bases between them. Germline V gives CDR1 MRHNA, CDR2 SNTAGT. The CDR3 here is CASSDSPRRSPSGNTIYF. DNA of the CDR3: TGTGCCAGCAGTGACTCGCCCCGTCGGTCCCCCTCTGGAAACACCATATATTTT.

CDR3: CASSTSWTGGETQYF. CDR3 nucleotides: TGTGCCAGCAGTACCTCATGGACAGGTGGAGAGACCCAGTACTTC. The rearrangement joins TRBV28 to TRBJ2-5; TRBD1 matches 7 bases. Germline values: CDR1 MDHEN, CDR2 SYDVKM. V lost 5 bases to trimming and J lost 4 bases; unmatched junction nucleotides: 10. The CDR3 loop spans 15 amino acids.

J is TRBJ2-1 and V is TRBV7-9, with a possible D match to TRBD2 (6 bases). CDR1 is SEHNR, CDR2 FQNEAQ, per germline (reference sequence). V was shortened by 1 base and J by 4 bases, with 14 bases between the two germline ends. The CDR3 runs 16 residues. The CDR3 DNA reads TGTGCCAGCAGCTTAGGGGCGGGAAGTCGGTACAATGAGCAGTTCTTC. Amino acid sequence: CASSLGAGSRYNEQFF.